The clone carrying this T cell receptor (beta chain) was found once. PCR involved 60 Vbeta and 13 Jbeta primers. Method: immunoSEQ multiplex PCR; TCRdb's copy keeps in-frame clones and lacks some. Of approximately 120,000 clones listed, approximately 85% are singletons. This sample is part of a study of cytomegalovirus exposure and HLA in healthy donors. The germline V and J ends were trimmed by 0 bases and 2 bases, with 9 bases remaining between them. This CDR3 comprises 15 residues. Germline lookup yields CDR1 SGDLS and CDR2 YYNGEE. Each donor was nominally healthy when sampled (though unrecorded immune exposures were likely).

The specimen was PBMCs. This sequence joins TRBV9 and TRBJ2-1; a weak D match, TRBD2 (6 bases). This TCR was sampled from a woman in her twenties or thirties in good health and CMV-seropositive. DNA of the CDR3: TGTGCCAGCAGCGTAGTTACGGGAGCCTACAATGAGCAGTTCTTC. This translates into CASSVVTGAYNEQFF.